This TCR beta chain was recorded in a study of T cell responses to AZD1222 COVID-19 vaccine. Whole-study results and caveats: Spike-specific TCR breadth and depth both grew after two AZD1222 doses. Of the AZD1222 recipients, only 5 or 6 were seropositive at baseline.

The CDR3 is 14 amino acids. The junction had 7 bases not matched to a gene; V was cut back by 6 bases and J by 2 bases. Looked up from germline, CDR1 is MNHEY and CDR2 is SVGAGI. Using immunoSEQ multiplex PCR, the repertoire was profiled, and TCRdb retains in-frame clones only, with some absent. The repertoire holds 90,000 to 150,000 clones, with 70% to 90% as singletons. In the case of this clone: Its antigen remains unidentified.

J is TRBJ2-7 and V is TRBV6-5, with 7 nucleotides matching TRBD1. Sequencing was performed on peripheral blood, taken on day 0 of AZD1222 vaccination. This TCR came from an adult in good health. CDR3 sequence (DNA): TGTGCCAGCAGGCCCGGGACAGCGGCCTACGAGCAGTACTTC. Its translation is CASRPGTAAYEQYF.